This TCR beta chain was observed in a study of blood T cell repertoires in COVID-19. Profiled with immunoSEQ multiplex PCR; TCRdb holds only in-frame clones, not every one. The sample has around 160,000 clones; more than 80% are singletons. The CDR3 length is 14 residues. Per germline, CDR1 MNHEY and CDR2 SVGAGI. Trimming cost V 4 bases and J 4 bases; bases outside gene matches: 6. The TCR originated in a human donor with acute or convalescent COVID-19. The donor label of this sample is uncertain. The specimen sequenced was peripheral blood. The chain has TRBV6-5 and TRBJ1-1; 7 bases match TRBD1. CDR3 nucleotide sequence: TGTGCCAGCAGTTTCCGGACAGGAAGCACTGAAGCTTTCTTT. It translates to CASSFRTGSTEAFF.